Below, 14 T cell receptor beta chains from the same sample are listed, as sequenced in a study of T cells in Graves' hyperthyroidism and ophthalmopathy. From RNA transcripts, TCR beta CDR3 regions were amplified. Carried out on the TCR CDR3, a first-round RT-PCR used the HTBI primer set. One entry per CDR3 protein, called by TCRdb with MiXCR from the multiplex PCR reads. The sample contains hundreds of thousands of distinct CDR3 sequences, 15% to 20% of which appear only once. The sequencing input was blood. The receptors shown here come from a woman between 18 and 30 years old with Graves' hyperthyroidism.

V gene TRBV5-5 combines with J gene TRBJ2-7; 7 bases align to TRBD1. The CDR3 extends over 16 amino acids. Trimming cost V 4 bases and J 1 base; bases outside gene matches: 11. Germline V gene lookup returns CDR1 SGHKS and CDR2 YYEKEE (reference sequence). CDR3: CASSREQGIGSYEQYF. The DNA of the CDR3 is TGTGCCAGCAGCCGAGAACAGGGGATTGGGTCCTACGAGCAGTACTTC.

V and J are TRBV2 and TRBJ2-2; 8 bases match TRBD2. Germline V CDR1 and CDR2: SNHLY, FYNNEI. Losses at the gene ends were 4 bases for V and 4 bases for J; bases not matched to a gene: 5. CDR3 size: 15 residues. The CDR3: CASSVRAGATGELFF. Here the CDR3 DNA reads TGTGCCAGCAGTGTTAGAGCGGGAGCCACCGGGGAGCTGTTTTTT. Variable domain in full (rest from reference TRBV2 and TRBJ2-2): EPEVTQTPSHQVTQMGQEVILRCVPISNHLYFYWYRQILGQKVEFLVSFYNNEISEKSEIFDDQFSVERPDGSNFTLKIRSTKLEDSAMYFCASSVRAGATGELFFGEGSRLTVL.

This sequence joins TRBV19 and TRBJ2-1; D unclear. The germline V and J ends were trimmed by 5 bases and 3 bases, with 17 bases remaining between them. The CDR3 covers 16 residues. Germline V CDR1 and CDR2: LNHDA, SQIVND (reference sequence). CDR3 amino acids: CASSHNLVVLYNEQFF. Written as DNA, the CDR3 is TGTGCCAGTAGTCATAATTTAGTAGTCCTCTACAATGAGCAGTTCTTC.

This clonotype was observed many times. The chain combines TRBV7-8 with TRBJ2-3; D ambiguous. This CDR3 is 13 amino acids long. V lost 2 bases and J 1 base, leaving 4 bases between the germline ends. The V gene's germline CDR1 is SGHVS and CDR2 FQNEAQ. The CDR3: CASSLKRTDTQYF. The CDR3 coding sequence is TGTGCCAGCAGCTTAAAGCGCACAGATACGCAGTATTTT.

V and J are TRBV6-6 and TRBJ2-7; D is unresolved. Germline V CDR1 and CDR2: MNHNY, SVGAGI (reference sequence). CDR3 length: 13 residues. V dropped 2 bases and J dropped 4 bases, with 9 bases sitting between them. CDR3 residues: CASSYTVRYEQYF. The CDR3 nucleotides are TGTGCCAGCAGTTACACAGTTCGTTACGAGCAGTACTTC.

This clonotype was observed many times. The chain has TRBV6-1 and TRBJ2-1; 12 nucleotides align to TRBD2. There are 15 residues in the CDR3. The germline V gene has CDR1 MNHNS and CDR2 SASEGT. The V segment lost 11 bases and the J segment 1 base; nucleotides outside the gene matches: 6. The CDR3: CASASGGASYNEQFF. CDR3 sequence (DNA): TGTGCCTCAGCTAGCGGGGGGGCATCCTACAATGAGCAGTTCTTC.

This clonotype was detected only a few times. The chain links TRBV6-1 to TRBJ2-1, with a tentative D call TRBD1 (6 bases). Trimming removed 7 bases from V and 4 bases from J, with 14 bases in between. The CDR3 extends over 14 amino acids. CDR1 and CDR2 from the germline V gene are MNHNS and SASEGT. Written as DNA, the CDR3 is TGTGCCAGCAACCGGGACAACCGATACAATGAGCAGTTCTTC. Its protein is CASNRDNRYNEQFF.

The chain employs TRBV27 and TRBJ1-2; D call uncertain. The CDR3 length is 14 residues. Germline assignment: CDR1 MNHEY and CDR2 SMNVEV (reference sequence). V was cut by 4 bases and J by 8 bases, with 17 bases left in between. As DNA, the CDR3 is TGTGCCAGCAGTTGGGCGTGGGGAGGAGGAGGCTACACCTTC. Its protein is CASSWAWGGGGYTF.

About this clonotype itself: A much larger clone lies a single base off, so this may be a read error. The V gene is TRBV20-1, the J gene TRBJ2-1; 9 nucleotides match TRBD2. Germline-derived CDR1 and CDR2 are DFQATT and SNEGSKA (reference sequence). The CDR3 length is 15 residues. V shed 0 bases and J 8 bases; nucleotides not matched to a gene: 8. The DNA of the CDR3 is TGCAGTGCTAGAGACCCCGGACTAGCGCGAGATGAGCAGTTCTTC. Translation gives CSARDPGLARDEQFF.

CDR3 nucleotide sequence: TGTGCCAGCAGCTTCGGACAGGTCTTTAGCAATCAGCCCCAGCATTTT. Its protein is CASSFGQVFSNQPQHF. This chain links TRBV7-8 with TRBJ1-5, with 7 bases fitting TRBD1. With V trimmed by 3 bases and J by 0 bases, 5 bases remained unmatched. Per germline, CDR1 SGHVS and CDR2 FQNEAQ. CDR3 length equals 16 residues. Variable domain in full (rest from reference TRBV7-8 and TRBJ1-5): GAGVSQSPRYKVAKRGQDVALRCDPISGHVSLFWYQQALGQGPEFLTYFQNEAQLDKSGLPSDRFFAERPEGSVSTLKIQRTQQEDSAVYLCASSFGQVFSNQPQHFGDGTRLSIL.

J is TRBJ2-7 and V is TRBV6-5; a weak D match, TRBD2 (7 bases). The CDR3 extends over 15 amino acids. V was trimmed by 2 bases and J by 2 bases, leaving 13 bases between them. Looked up from germline, CDR1 is MNHEY and CDR2 is SVGAGI. The CDR3 DNA follows: TGTGCCAGCAGTTACGAACGGGGGGCTACCTACGAGCAGTACTTC. Translated, it gives CASSYERGATYEQYF.

This clonotype came up a few times. The chain joins TRBV4-3 to TRBJ1-3, with D maybe TRBD1 (5 bases). Germline values: CDR1 LGHNA, CDR2 YSLEER. V lost 1 base to trimming and J lost 1 base, with 8 bases between them. This CDR3 region has 15 residues. The CDR3 DNA reads as TGCGCCAGCAGCCAAGCTGCAGGGTCTGGAAACACCATATATTTT. Its translation is CASSQAAGSGNTIYF.

This clonotype was picked up many times. The rearrangement links TRBV28 to TRBJ2-7; maybe TRBD2 (6 bases). The length of the CDR3 is 14 residues. From germline, CDR1 is MDHEN and CDR2 SYDVKM. V was trimmed by 6 bases and J by 2 bases, leaving 14 bases between them. The CDR3 DNA follows: TGTGCCAGCAGAACCGGGACTCATGCCTACGAGCAGTACTTC. Translating gives CASRTGTHAYEQYF.

The V call is TRBV7-9, the J call TRBJ2-7; TRBD2 aligns across 8 bases. The CDR3 runs 16 residues. Per the germline V gene, CDR1 is SEHNR and CDR2 is FQNEAQ (reference sequence). The junction had 4 bases not matched to a gene; V was cut back by 0 bases and J by 0 bases. The CDR3 coding sequence is TGTGCCAGCAGCTTAGCGCTAAGCGGGGGCTCCTACGAGCAGTACTTC. Its translation is CASSLALSGGSYEQYF.